This T cell receptor (beta chain) appears in the sequencing data of a study of siplizumab effects on memory and regulatory T cells. The CDR3 covers 13 residues. Germline V gene sequence: CDR1 WSHSY, CDR2 SAAADI. V was trimmed by 5 bases and J by 1 base, leaving 8 bases between them. This table comes from immunoSEQ multiplex PCR, and its TCRdb copy is limited to in-frame clones, with some not included. The data contain about 100,000 clones, approximately 91% of them singletons. What was sequenced was CD4+ T cells sorted from blood. The sequence derives from a human donor in good health. This chain joins TRBV10-2 and TRBJ1-2; weak D call: TRBD1 (5 bases). The CDR3 loop is CASSYDSNYGYTF. The CDR3 DNA reads as TGCGCCAGCAGTTACGACAGTAACTATGGCTACACCTTC.